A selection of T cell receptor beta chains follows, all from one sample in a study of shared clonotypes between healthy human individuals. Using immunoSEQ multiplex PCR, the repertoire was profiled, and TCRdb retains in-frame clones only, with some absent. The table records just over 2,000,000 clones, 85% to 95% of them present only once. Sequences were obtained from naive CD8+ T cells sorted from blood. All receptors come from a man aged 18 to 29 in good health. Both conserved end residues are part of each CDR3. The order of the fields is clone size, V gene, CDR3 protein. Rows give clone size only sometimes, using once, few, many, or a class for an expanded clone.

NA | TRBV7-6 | CASSKTTSGETQYF
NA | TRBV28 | CASGTSPERETQYF
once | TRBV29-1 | CSVETIYNEQFF
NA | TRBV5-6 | CASSFSGISVGNQPQHF
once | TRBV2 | CASSQRTDPEQYF
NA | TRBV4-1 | CASSQVGSRETQYF
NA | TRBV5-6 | CASSSSPNQPQHF
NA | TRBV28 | CASGGGLGTEAFF
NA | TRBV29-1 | CSVDSAPGTSGRDLETQYF
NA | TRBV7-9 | CASSVVLRGEIGETQYF
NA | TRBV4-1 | CASSLWAGARQETQYF
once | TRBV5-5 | CASRETSDPWGEQYF
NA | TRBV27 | CASSFFPGGGTGELFF
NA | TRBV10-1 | CASSRVGGSDTQYF
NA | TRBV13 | CASSLRGGGEWTQYF
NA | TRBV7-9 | CASSFTGASYEQYF
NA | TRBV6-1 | CASRGTGSYEQYF
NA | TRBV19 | CASSIWDGGDTEAFF
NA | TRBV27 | CASSPTTIRLTGELFF
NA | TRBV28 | CASSEGYDGNSPLHF
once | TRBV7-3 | CASSLVGETEAFF
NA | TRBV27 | CASTDSAGRYNEQFF
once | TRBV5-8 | CASAGGGSYEQYF
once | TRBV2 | CASSEAGGGGGELFF
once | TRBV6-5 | CASSYSGEQYF
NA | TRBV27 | CAILSTRGELFF
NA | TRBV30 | CAWIEGSLGYTF
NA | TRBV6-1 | CASSDPGLAGGNEQFF
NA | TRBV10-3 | CAISENAGGELFF
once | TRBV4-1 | CASSQVPGTDTQYF